This T cell receptor beta chain was identified in a study of cytomegalovirus exposure and HLA in healthy donors. Study-level information: Unique TCRs from HLA-typed donors, 70 million to 100 million of them, were held in an early data release.

The CDR3 is 16 residues long. The germline CDR1 and CDR2 sequences are MGHRA and YSYEKL. With V trimmed by 1 base and J by 5 bases, 9 bases remained unmatched. The PCR employed 60 Vbeta primers together with 13 Jbeta primers. Some clones are missing from TCRdb's copy, which holds only in-frame ones; the method was immunoSEQ multiplex PCR. Seen here are roughly 140,000 clones, less than 65% observed once, and the top ten hold over 2.5%. Study findings and constraints: The study listed 150 to 200 cytomegalovirus-associated TCR beta chains. Later analysis identified a missense DCLRE1C variant that was linked to TCR beta V- and J-gene trimming.

This clone was observed once. Its specificity is unknown. This sequence joins TRBV4-1 and TRBJ2-5, with 8 bases lining up with TRBD1. The TCR comes from a woman in her twenties or thirties in good health and CMV-seropositive. The sequenced sample consisted of PBMCs. CDR3 protein: CASSQGIDRTGETQYF. Written as DNA, the CDR3 is TGCGCCAGCAGCCAAGGGATCGACAGGACAGGGGAGACCCAGTACTTC.